This T cell receptor beta chain was sequenced in a study of vaccination and CD4 T cells after COVID-19. Treatment here: 10-day PBMC culture with coronavirus spike peptide pools or control peptides (ViraFEST assay). Notes on this clonotype: Its target is unknown.

Oncomine TCR Beta short-read sequencing was applied to DNA from cultured CD4+ T cells. TCRdb re-analysed the PCR reads in MiXCR, keeping a single row per CDR3 protein. This table has over 10,000 distinct CDR3 sequences, roughly 60% appearing once. The CDR3 is 15 amino acids. Trimming shortened V by 1 base and J by 1 base, and 9 bases separated the two germline ends. Germline CDR1 is SGHVS and CDR2 is FQNEAQ. This TCR was sampled from a human donor who had recovered from COVID-19. The sample comprised CD4+ T cells from blood, cultured in vitro. The chain has TRBV7-8 and TRBJ2-3, with D perhaps matching TRBD2 (5 bases). The CDR3 nucleotides are TGTGCCAGCAGCTTAGGAGGGCGGGGCACAGATACGCAGTATTTT. This gives the protein CASSLGGRGTDTQYF.